The 5 T cell receptor beta chains below were found in one sample sequenced in a study of blood T cells in healthy people across ages. The authors ran a second PCR of roughly 7 to 11 cycles using a sample-barcoded 5' primer and a J-beta primer mix. TCRdb re-analysed the 5' RACE reads in MiXCR, keeping a single row per CDR3 protein. The repertoire holds roughly 1,300,000 distinct CDR3 sequences, with approximately 59% as singletons. The sequencing sample was made of blood. These receptors came from a man younger than 30 in good health.

This clonotype was counted a few times. The chain combines TRBV29-1 with TRBJ2-1; D remains ambiguous. V was cut by 3 bases and J by 9 bases, with 6 bases left in between. Germline CDR1 reads SQVTM; CDR2 reads ANQGSEA. CDR3 length: 10 amino acids. This CDR3 reads CSVDQAEQFF. The CDR3 DNA reads TGCAGCGTTGATCAGGCTGAGCAGTTCTTC.

The gene calls are TRBV6-1 and TRBJ2-1, with D maybe TRBD1 (6 bases). CDR3 length equals 15 residues. Germline V gene lookup returns CDR1 MNHNS and CDR2 SASEGT. The germline V and J ends were trimmed by 4 bases and 9 bases, with 19 bases remaining between them. The CDR3 loop reads CASSADTTGYGEQFF. The CDR3 DNA reads TGTGCCAGCAGTGCTGATACGACAGGTTACGGTGAGCAGTTCTTC.

Remarks on this clonotype: A read error is possible here, since a much larger clone lies one base away. The chain combines TRBV7-2 with TRBJ2-3; a weak D match, TRBD2 (5 bases). The CDR3 covers 15 residues. Per germline, CDR1 SGHTA and CDR2 FQGNSA. The CDR3 nucleotides are TGTGCCAGCAGCTCCGGGATATATAGCACAGAGACGCAGTATTTT. Protein product: CASSSGIYSTETQYF.

The rearrangement links TRBV27 to TRBJ2-1; 9 bases line up with TRBD1. The CDR3 is 15 amino acids. Trimming cost V 2 bases and J 3 bases; bases outside gene matches: 2. Germline V gene lookup returns CDR1 MNHEY and CDR2 SMNVEV (reference sequence). The CDR3 is CASSLRTGVYNEQFF. For the CDR3, the DNA is TGTGCCAGCAGTTTAAGGACAGGGGTCTACAATGAGCAGTTCTTC.

The V gene is TRBV25-1, the J gene TRBJ1-1; D is uncertain. CDR1 is MGHDK and CDR2 is SYGVNS in the germline V gene. Trimming removed 4 bases from V and 9 bases from J, with 9 bases in between. This CDR3 contains 11 residues. In nucleotides, the CDR3 is TGTGCCAGCAGTGCCCGTTTCCAAGCTTTCTTT. This encodes CASSARFQAFF.